One sample yielded the 8 T cell receptor beta chains listed below, sequenced in a study of blood T cell repertoires in COVID-19. Only in-frame clones appear in the TCRdb table, and some are missing; sequencing was by immunoSEQ multiplex PCR. This table holds 85,000 to 130,000 clones, 71% found once. Sequencing was carried out using peripheral blood. All receptors come from a human donor with acute or convalescent COVID-19. The donor label of this sample is uncertain.

In this sample, this clone turned up once. The chain couples TRBV7-8 to TRBJ1-2, with unresolved D. Germline lookup yields CDR1 SGHVS and CDR2 FQNEAQ. This CDR3 comprises 13 residues. V was shortened by 2 bases and J by 4 bases, with 8 bases between the two germline ends. This CDR3 is CASSLPSTYGYTF. The CDR3 bases are TGTGCCAGCAGCTTACCCAGTACCTATGGCTACACCTTC.

This clone has just a few counts. In nucleotides, the CDR3 is TGTGCCAGCTCGTCGACTAGCGGCGCCCAGGATACGCAGTATTTT. Its translation: CASSSTSGAQDTQYF. V gene TRBV18 combines with J gene TRBJ2-3; 9 nucleotides agree with TRBD2. This CDR3 has 15 amino acids. CDR1 is KGHSH and CDR2 is LQKENI in the germline V gene. V lost 6 bases and J lost 6; bases outside the gene matches: 10.

The chain links TRBV7-8 to TRBJ2-3, with 7 positions matching TRBD2. The CDR3 length is 15 residues. The trim removed 0 bases at V and 8 bases at J, leaving 8 bases unmatched. From germline, CDR1 is SGHVS and CDR2 FQNEAQ. CDR3 amino acids: CASSLAAGLGATQYF. The CDR3 DNA sequence: TGTGCCAGCAGCTTAGCTGCAGGACTAGGCGCTACGCAGTATTTT.

The V gene is TRBV10-3, the J gene TRBJ2-2, with TRBD2 matching over 7 bases. Per germline, CDR1 ENHRY and CDR2 SYGVKD. The ends lost 4 bases at V and 1 base at J; junction bases unmatched: 0. This CDR3 region has 14 residues. The DNA of the CDR3 is TGTGCCATCAGTGCGGGGGGGAACACCGGGGAGCTGTTTTTT. Its translation is CAISAGGNTGELFF.

This clone occurred many times. The chain is built from TRBV9 and TRBJ1-2; no reliable D call. Trimming removed 5 bases from V and 4 bases from J, with 24 bases in between. The germline gives CDR1 SGDLS, CDR2 YYNGEE. The CDR3 covers 17 residues. The chain's CDR3 is CASRSGAAGPPIYGYTF. Here the CDR3 DNA reads TGTGCCAGCAGATCAGGAGCGGCAGGTCCCCCGATCTATGGCTACACCTTC.

The sample holds a few counts of this clone. The CDR3 sequence is CASRPGGYGYTF. As DNA, the CDR3 is TGCGCCAGCAGGCCGGGGGGCTATGGCTACACCTTC. This chain joins TRBV10-2 and TRBJ1-2; D possibly corresponds to TRBD1 (5 bases). Trimming shortened V by 6 bases and J by 4 bases, and 9 bases separated the two germline ends. The V gene's germline CDR1 is WSHSY and CDR2 SAAADI. The CDR3 loop spans 12 amino acids.

The chain joins TRBV6-1 to TRBJ1-4; perhaps TRBD1 as D (5 bases). V gave up 3 bases and J gave up 11 bases, with 10 bases separating them. Germline V gene lookup returns CDR1 MNHNS and CDR2 SASEGT. This CDR3 has 12 amino acids. CDR3 coding DNA: TGTGCCAGCAGTGACAGGGAACGGAAACTGTTTTTT. Translating gives CASSDRERKLFF.

This clone has only a few counts. The chain uses TRBV29-1 and TRBJ1-2; 10 positions agree with TRBD1. V lost 3 bases, J lost 4 bases, and 2 bases stayed unmatched. This CDR3 comprises 13 residues. The V gene's germline CDR1 is SQVTM and CDR2 ANQGSEA. The CDR3 sequence is CSVDRTGGYGYTF. In DNA, the CDR3 is TGCAGCGTTGACCGGACAGGGGGCTATGGCTACACCTTC. The entire variable domain, with the rest obtained from reference TRBV29-1 and TRBJ1-2, is as follows: SAVISQKPSRDICQRGTSLTIQCQVDSQVTMMFWYRQQPGQSLTLIATANQGSEATYESGFVIDKFPISRPNLTFSTLTVSNMSPEDSSIYLCSVDRTGGYGYTFGSGTRLTVV.